This entry describes one T cell receptor beta chain. Its antigen is as yet unknown. This sample is drawn from a study of somatic mutations in cytotoxic T cells in rheumatoid arthritis. V was pared by 4 bases and J by 6 bases, with 2 bases of the junction left unmatched. Germline loops: CDR1 MDHEN, CDR2 SYDVKM. The CDR3 loop spans 13 amino acids. Study-level points and caveats: A largest CD8+ clone above 20% of CD8+ cells occurred in about an eighth of the 65 patients. No significant CD8+ T-cell clonality difference was found between rheumatoid arthritis patients and age-matched controls.

Using immunoSEQ multiplex PCR, the repertoire was profiled, and TCRdb retains in-frame clones only, with some absent. The data contain 9,500 to 15,000 clones, around 83% of them seen just once; the ten biggest clones take up over 12%. The receptor was derived from a woman in her sixties or seventies in good health. The chain joins TRBV28 to TRBJ1-5, with 8 bases aligning to TRBD1. Sequenced material: CD8+ T cells sorted from blood. As DNA, the CDR3 is TGTGCCAGCAGTTGGACAGGGCTTCAGCCCCAGCATTTT. As protein: CASSWTGLQPQHF.